One TCR beta chain is described in this entry. Its antigen is as yet unknown. These data are taken from a study of siplizumab effects on memory and regulatory T cells. Study-wide points: Naive T cells looked more diverse than memory cells, and they looked like major contributors to the alloresponse.

The CDR3 is made up of 13 amino acids. V was cut by 5 bases and J by 2 bases, with 10 bases left in between. Germline lookup yields CDR1 SGHRS and CDR2 YFSETQ. The study assayed around 92,000 TCR templates per sample. Data came from immunoSEQ multiplex PCR; TCRdb stores just in-frame clones and leaves some out. Counted here are 90,000 to 120,000 clones, roughly nine tenths occurring once; the ten biggest clones make up around 0.73%. The chain couples TRBV5-1 to TRBJ2-5; no reliable D call. This receptor was taken from a human donor in good health. The sample was Tregs sorted from blood. The CDR3 bases are TGCGCCAGCAGAGTAGGTCATCAAGAGACCCAGTACTTC. Its translation is CASRVGHQETQYF.